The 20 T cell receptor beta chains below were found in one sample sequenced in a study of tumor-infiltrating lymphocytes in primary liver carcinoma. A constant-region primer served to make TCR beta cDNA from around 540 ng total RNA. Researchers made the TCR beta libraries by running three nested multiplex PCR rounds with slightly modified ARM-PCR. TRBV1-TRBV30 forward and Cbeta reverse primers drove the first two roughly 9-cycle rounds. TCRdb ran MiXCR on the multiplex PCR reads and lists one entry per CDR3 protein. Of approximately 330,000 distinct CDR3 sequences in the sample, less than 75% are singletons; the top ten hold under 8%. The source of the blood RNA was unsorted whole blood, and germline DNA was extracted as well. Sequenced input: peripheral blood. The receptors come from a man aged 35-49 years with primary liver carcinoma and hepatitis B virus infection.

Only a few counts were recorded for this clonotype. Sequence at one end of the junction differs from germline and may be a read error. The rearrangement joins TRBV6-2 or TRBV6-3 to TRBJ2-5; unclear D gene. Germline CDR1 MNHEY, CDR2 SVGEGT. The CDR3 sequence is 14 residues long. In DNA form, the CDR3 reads TGTGCCAGCAGTTGCTCTCACCGTCGAGAGACCCAGTGCTTC. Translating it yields CASSCSHRRETQCF.

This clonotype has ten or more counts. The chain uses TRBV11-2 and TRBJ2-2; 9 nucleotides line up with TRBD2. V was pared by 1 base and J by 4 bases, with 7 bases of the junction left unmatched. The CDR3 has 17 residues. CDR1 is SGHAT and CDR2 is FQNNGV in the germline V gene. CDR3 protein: CASSLVGAGGPTGELFF. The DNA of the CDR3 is TGTGCCAGCAGCTTAGTCGGGGCGGGAGGGCCCACCGGGGAGCTGTTTTTT.

CDR3: CASSSPLAGIKNIQYF. The CDR3 DNA reads TGTGCCAGCAGTTCCCCCCTAGCGGGTATTAAAAACATTCAGTACTTC. The V call is TRBV6-2 or TRBV6-3, the J call TRBJ2-4; 8 bases map to TRBD2. V trimming: 4 bases; J trimming: 4 bases; junction bases outside the gene matches: 9. The CDR3 is 16 residues long. CDR1 and CDR2 (germline): MNHEY, SVGEGT.

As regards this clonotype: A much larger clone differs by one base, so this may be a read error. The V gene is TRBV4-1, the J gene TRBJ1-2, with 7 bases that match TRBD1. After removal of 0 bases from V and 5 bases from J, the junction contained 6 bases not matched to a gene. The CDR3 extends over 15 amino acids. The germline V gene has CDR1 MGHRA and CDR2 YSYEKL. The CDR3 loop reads CASSQDEGAGYGYTF. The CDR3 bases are TGCGCCAGCAGCCAAGATGAGGGGGCTGGGTATGGCTACACCTTC.

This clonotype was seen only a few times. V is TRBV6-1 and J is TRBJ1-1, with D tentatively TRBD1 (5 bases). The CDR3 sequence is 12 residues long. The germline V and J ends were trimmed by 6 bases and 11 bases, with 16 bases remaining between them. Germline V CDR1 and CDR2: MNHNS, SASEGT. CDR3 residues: CASRSGRPRAFF. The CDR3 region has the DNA TGTGCCAGCAGGTCGGGACGCCCAAGGGCTTTCTTT.

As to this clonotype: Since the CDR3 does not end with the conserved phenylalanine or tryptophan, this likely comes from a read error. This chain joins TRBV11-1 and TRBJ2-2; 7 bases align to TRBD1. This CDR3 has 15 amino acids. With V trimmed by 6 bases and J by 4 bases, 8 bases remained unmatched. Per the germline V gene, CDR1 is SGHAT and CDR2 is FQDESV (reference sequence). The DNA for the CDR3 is TGTGCCAGCAGTTCCAGGGGGTCATTCACCGGGGAGCTGTTTTTA. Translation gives CASSSRGSFTGELFL.

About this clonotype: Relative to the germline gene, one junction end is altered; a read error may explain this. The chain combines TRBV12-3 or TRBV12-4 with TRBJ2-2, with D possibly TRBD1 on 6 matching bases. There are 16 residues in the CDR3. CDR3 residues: CASSLRQSGDTGELLF. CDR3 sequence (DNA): TGTGCCAGCAGTTTAAGGCAGTCAGGGGACACCGGGGAGCTGTTATTT.

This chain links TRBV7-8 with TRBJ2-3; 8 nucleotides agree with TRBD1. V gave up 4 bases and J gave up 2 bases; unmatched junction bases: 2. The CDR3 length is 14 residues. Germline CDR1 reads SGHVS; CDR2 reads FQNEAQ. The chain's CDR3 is CASSSRGHTDTQYF. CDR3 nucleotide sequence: TGTGCCAGCAGCTCCAGGGGGCACACAGATACGCAGTATTTT.

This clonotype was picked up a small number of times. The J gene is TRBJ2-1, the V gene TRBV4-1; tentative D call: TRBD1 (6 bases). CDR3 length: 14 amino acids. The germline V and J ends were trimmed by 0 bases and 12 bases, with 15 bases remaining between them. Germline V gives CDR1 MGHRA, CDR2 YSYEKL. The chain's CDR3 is CASSQDFTGRVQFF. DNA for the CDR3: TGCGCCAGCAGCCAAGATTTCACAGGGAGAGTGCAGTTCTTC.

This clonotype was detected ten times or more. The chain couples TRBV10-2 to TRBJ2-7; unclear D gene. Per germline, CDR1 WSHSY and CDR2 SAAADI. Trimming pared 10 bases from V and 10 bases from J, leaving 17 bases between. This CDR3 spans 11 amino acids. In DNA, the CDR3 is TGCGCCATCGAAAATGAGGCACATCAGTACTTC. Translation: CAIENEAHQYF.

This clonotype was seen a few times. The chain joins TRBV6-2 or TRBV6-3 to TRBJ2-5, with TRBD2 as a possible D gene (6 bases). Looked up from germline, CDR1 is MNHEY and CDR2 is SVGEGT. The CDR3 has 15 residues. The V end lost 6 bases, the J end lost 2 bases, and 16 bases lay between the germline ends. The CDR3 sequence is CASSPAGFWQETQYF. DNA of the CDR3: TGTGCCAGCAGCCCCGCGGGGTTTTGGCAAGAGACCCAGTACTTC.

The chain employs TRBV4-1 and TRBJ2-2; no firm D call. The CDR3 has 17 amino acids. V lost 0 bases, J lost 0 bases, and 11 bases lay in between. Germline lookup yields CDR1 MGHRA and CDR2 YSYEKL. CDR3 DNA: TGCGCCAGCAGCCAAGATTGGGTAGCCGCGAACACCGGGGAGCTGTTTTTT. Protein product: CASSQDWVAANTGELFF.

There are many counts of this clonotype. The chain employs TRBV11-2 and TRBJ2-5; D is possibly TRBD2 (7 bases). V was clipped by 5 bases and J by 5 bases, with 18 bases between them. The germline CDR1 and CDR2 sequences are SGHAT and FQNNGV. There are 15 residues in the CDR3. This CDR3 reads CASSPRGAVGETQYF. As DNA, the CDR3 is TGTGCCAGCAGCCCTCGGGGGGCGGTTGGGGAGACCCAGTACTTC.

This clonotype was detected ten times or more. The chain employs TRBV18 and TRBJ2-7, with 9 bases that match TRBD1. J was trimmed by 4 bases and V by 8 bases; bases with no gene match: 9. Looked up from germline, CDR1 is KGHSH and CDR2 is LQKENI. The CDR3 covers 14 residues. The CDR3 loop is CASSPGQGAYEQYF. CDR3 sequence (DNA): TGTGCCAGCAGCCCGGGACAGGGTGCGTACGAGCAGTACTTC.

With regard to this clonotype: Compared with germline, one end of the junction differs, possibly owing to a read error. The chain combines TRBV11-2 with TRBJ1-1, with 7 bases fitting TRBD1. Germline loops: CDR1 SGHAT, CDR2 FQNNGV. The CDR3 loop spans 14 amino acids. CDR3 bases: TGTGCCAGTAGCCACCCCCGACAGGGCCTTGAAACTTTCTTT. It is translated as CASSHPRQGLETFF. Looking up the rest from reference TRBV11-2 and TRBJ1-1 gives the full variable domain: EAGVAQSPRYKIIEKRQSVAFWCNPISGHATLYWYQQILGQGPKLLIQFQNNGVVDDSQLPKDRFSAERLKGVDSTLKIQPAKLEDSAVYLCASSHPRQGLETFFGQGTRLTVV.

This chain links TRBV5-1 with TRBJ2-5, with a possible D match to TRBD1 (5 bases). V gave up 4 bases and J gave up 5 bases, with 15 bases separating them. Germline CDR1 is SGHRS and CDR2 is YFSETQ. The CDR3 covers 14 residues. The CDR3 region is CASSLGWGQETQYF. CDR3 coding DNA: TGCGCCAGCAGCCTGGGATGGGGCCAGGAGACCCAGTACTTC. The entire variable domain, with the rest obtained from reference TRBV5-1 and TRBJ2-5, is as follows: KAGVTQTPRYLIKTRGQQVTLSCSPISGHRSVSWYQQTPGQGLQFLFEYFSETQRNKGNFPGRFSGRQFSNSRSEMNVSTLELGDSALYLCASSLGWGQETQYFGPGTRLLVL.

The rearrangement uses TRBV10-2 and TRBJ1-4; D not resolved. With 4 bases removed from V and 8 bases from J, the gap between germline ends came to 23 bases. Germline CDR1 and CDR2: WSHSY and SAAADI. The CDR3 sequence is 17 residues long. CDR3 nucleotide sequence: TGCGCCAGCAGTGGGGTCTTCGGCGCAAGAAGAGGGGAAAAACTGTTTTTT. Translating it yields CASSGVFGARRGEKLFF.

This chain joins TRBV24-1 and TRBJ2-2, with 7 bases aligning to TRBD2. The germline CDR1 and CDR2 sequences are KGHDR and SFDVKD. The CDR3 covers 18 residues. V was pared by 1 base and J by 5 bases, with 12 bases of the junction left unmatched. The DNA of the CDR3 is TGTGCCACCAGTGATTTCGGGGGAGGGCCCAGTAGGACCGGGGAGCTGTTTTTT. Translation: CATSDFGGGPSRTGELFF.

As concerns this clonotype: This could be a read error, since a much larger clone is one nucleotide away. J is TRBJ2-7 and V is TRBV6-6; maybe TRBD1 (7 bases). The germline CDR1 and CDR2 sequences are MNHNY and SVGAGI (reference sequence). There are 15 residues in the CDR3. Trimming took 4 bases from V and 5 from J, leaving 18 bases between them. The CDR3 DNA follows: TGTGCCAGCAGTTGGAGGGACAGATTAGTCGACGAGCAGTACTTC. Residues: CASSWRDRLVDEQYF.

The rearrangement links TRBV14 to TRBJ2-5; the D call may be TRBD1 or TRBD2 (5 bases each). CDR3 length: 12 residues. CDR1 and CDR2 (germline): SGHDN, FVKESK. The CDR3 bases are TGTGCTATATCCCGGGACCGAGAGACCCAGTACTTC. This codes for CAISRDRETQYF.